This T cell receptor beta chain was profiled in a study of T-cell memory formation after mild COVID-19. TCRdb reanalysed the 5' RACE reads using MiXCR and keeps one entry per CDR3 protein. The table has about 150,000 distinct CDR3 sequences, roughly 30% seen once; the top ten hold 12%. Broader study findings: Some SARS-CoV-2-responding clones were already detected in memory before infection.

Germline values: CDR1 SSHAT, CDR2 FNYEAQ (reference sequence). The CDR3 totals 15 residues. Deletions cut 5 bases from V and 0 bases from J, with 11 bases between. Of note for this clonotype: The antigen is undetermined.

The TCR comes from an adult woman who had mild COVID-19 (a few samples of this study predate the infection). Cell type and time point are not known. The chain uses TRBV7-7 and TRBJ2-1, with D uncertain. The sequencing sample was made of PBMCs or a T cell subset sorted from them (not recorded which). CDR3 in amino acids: CASSLTVSSYNEQFF. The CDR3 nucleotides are TGTGCCAGCAGCCTTACTGTGAGCTCCTACAATGAGCAGTTCTTC.